The 16 T cell receptor beta chains listed next were all sequenced from one sample in a study of shared clonotypes between healthy human individuals. TCRdb's table, derived via immunoSEQ multiplex PCR, lists solely in-frame clones and lacks some. The repertoire has around 330,000 clones, roughly 70% of them found once; the top ten carry about a tenth. Sample: memory CD4+ T cells sorted from blood. The subset is: CD45RA-negative fraction. These receptor sequences come from a man younger than 40 in good health.

V gene TRBV4-3 combines with J gene TRBJ2-1, with D possibly being TRBD2 (6 bases). V lost 0 bases, J lost 6 bases, and 18 bases lay in between. This CDR3 spans 17 amino acids. Germline V gene lookup returns CDR1 LGHNA and CDR2 YSLEER. The CDR3 DNA reads as TGCGCCAGCAGCCAAGATCCCCCGGCGGGGTTTGTCAATGAGCAGTTCTTC. It is translated as CASSQDPPAGFVNEQFF.

Only one count was recorded for this clone. The V call is TRBV29-1, the J call TRBJ2-7, with a possible D match to TRBD2 (6 bases). This CDR3 contains 13 residues. Germline loops: CDR1 SQVTM, CDR2 ANQGSEA. Between the trimmed V and J ends, which lost 5 bases and 0 bases, there was a span of 11 bases. The CDR3 DNA follows: TGCAGCGTTTCACGGGGGAGCTCCTACGAGCAGTACTTC. This gives the protein CSVSRGSSYEQYF.

The sample holds one count of this clone. The gene calls are TRBV7-9 and TRBJ2-3; D unresolved. Trimming removed 3 bases at V and 4 bases at J, with 5 bases between. The CDR3 is 12 residues long. Germline CDR1 is SEHNR and CDR2 is FQNEAQ (reference sequence). The DNA of the CDR3 is TGTGCCAGCAGCTTGCGATCAGATACGCAGTATTTT. Amino acid sequence: CASSLRSDTQYF.

The rearrangement links TRBV7-2 to TRBJ1-3; TRBD1 agrees at 7 bases. Germline V gene data show CDR1 as SGHTA and CDR2 as FQGNSA. The CDR3 spans 13 residues. Losses at the gene ends were 4 bases for V and 7 bases for J; bases not matched to a gene: 4. The CDR3 loop reads CASSSAGGNTIYF. The CDR3 DNA reads TGTGCCAGCAGCTCCGCAGGGGGGAACACCATATATTTT.

V gene TRBV7-2 combines with J gene TRBJ2-7, with D possibly being TRBD2 (6 bases). The germline V and J ends were trimmed by 2 bases and 2 bases, with 13 bases remaining between them. The CDR3 spans 15 residues. The germline CDR1 and CDR2 sequences are SGHTA and FQGNSA. The CDR3 DNA reads as TGTGCCAGCAGCTTATGGGCGGGACCGACCTACGAGCAGTACTTC. Translation gives CASSLWAGPTYEQYF.

Only a few counts were recorded for this clone. V is TRBV14 and J is TRBJ2-5; D may be TRBD2 (6 bases). Germline lookup yields CDR1 SGHDN and CDR2 FVKESK. This CDR3 spans 18 amino acids. V was clipped by 4 bases and J by 1 base, with 22 bases between them. The CDR3 loop is CASSPRLMGGGSQETQYF. The CDR3 coding sequence is TGTGCCAGCAGCCCTCGGCTCATGGGGGGAGGATCCCAAGAGACCCAGTACTTC.

The chain combines TRBV5-4 with TRBJ2-5; the D gene is possibly TRBD1 (5 bases). Germline V CDR1 and CDR2: SGHNT, YYREEE (reference sequence). Deletions cut 4 bases from V and 0 bases from J, with 7 bases between. This CDR3 is built from 13 residues. This CDR3 reads CASSRQHQETQYF. The CDR3 coding sequence is TGTGCCAGCAGCCGACAGCACCAAGAGACCCAGTACTTC. Using reference TRBV5-4 and TRBJ2-5 for the parts outside the CDR3, the full variable domain is ETGVTQSPTHLIKTRGQQVTLRCSSQSGHNTVSWYQQALGQGPQFIFQYYREEENGRGNFPPRFSGLQFPNYSSELNVNALELDDSALYLCASSRQHQETQYFGPGTRLLVL.

The V and J genes are TRBV5-1 and TRBJ2-2; D unresolved. Germline values: CDR1 SGHRS, CDR2 YFSETQ. CDR3 length: 12 amino acids. Trimming took 0 bases from V and 6 from J, leaving 3 bases between them. CDR3 in DNA: TGCGCCAGCAGCTTGGGGTCCGGGGAGCTGTTTTTT. Protein: CASSLGSGELFF. Full variable domain (rest looked up from reference TRBV5-1 and TRBJ2-2): KAGVTQTPRYLIKTRGQQVTLSCSPISGHRSVSWYQQTPGQGLQFLFEYFSETQRNKGNFPGRFSGRQFSNSRSEMNVSTLELGDSALYLCASSLGSGELFFGEGSRLTVL.

The chain recombines TRBV18 with TRBJ2-3, with 11 bases fitting TRBD1. This CDR3 spans 16 amino acids. The germline CDR1 and CDR2 sequences are KGHSH and LQKENI. V lost 0 bases, J lost 5 bases, and 4 bases stayed unmatched. The CDR3 coding sequence is TGTGCCAGCTCACCACCGGGACAGGGGGATTTAGATACGCAGTATTTT. Its protein product is CASSPPGQGDLDTQYF.

J is TRBJ2-2 and V is TRBV7-9; D unresolved. V gave up 1 base and J gave up 4 bases, with 16 bases separating them. The CDR3 contains 17 residues. Germline lookup yields CDR1 SEHNR and CDR2 FQNEAQ (reference sequence). In DNA form, the CDR3 reads TGTGCCAGCAGCTTAGTAGTACATATGCAGCTCACCGGGGAGCTGTTTTTT. This encodes CASSLVVHMQLTGELFF.

With regard to this clone: This sample includes further DNA sequences coding for the same CDR3. The rearrangement uses TRBV2 and TRBJ2-3; possible D gene TRBD2, 6 bases. Germline V lookup: CDR1 SNHLY, CDR2 FYNNEI. Trimming took off 5 bases at V and 2 bases at J, with 14 bases between the two ends. The CDR3 consists of 15 residues. CDR3 sequence reads: CASSPGLPLTDTQYF. The DNA for the CDR3 is TGTGCCAGCAGTCCCGGACTACCTCTCACAGATACGCAGTATTTT. The full variable domain, completed using reference TRBV2 and TRBJ2-3, is EPEVTQTPSHQVTQMGQEVILRCVPISNHLYFYWYRQILGQKVEFLVSFYNNEISEKSEIFDDQFSVERPDGSNFTLKIRSTKLEDSAMYFCASSPGLPLTDTQYFGPGTRLTVL.

The chain recombines TRBV10-2 with TRBJ2-1; TRBD2 agrees at 11 bases. Trimming at V came to 7 bases and at J to 7 bases, leaving 6 bases not matched to a gene. The CDR3 runs 14 residues. CDR1 and CDR2 from the germline V gene are WSHSY and SAAADI. The chain's CDR3 is CASKELAGVNEQFF. The CDR3 nucleotides are TGCGCCAGCAAAGAACTAGCGGGAGTAAATGAGCAGTTCTTC.

The V and J genes are TRBV14 and TRBJ2-7; D not certain. CDR1 and CDR2 from the germline V gene are SGHDN and FVKESK. The CDR3 has 16 residues. The germline V and J ends were trimmed by 4 bases and 1 base, with 17 bases remaining between them. The CDR3 spells CASSPWAPTNSYEQYF. The CDR3 region has the DNA TGTGCCAGCAGCCCATGGGCGCCGACCAATTCCTACGAGCAGTACTTC.

The chain is built from TRBV28 and TRBJ1-1; D is unresolved. Germline-derived CDR1 and CDR2 are MDHEN and SYDVKM. CDR3 size: 15 residues. V was pared by 0 bases and J by 1 base, with 9 bases between. This chain's CDR3 is CASSLWGSKNTEAFF. In DNA, the CDR3 is TGTGCCAGCAGTTTATGGGGCAGCAAGAACACTGAAGCTTTCTTT.

This clone was detected a few times. The chain has TRBV9 and TRBJ2-1; 7 positions agree with TRBD2. With 5 bases clipped from V and 10 bases from J, the junction kept 15 bases outside the gene matches. The germline V gene encodes CDR1 SGDLS and CDR2 YYNGEE. CDR3 size: 15 residues. In nucleotides, the CDR3 is TGTGCCAGCAGTAAGCGGGATTCCCTTACGGGGGAGCAGTTCTTC. Translating gives CASSKRDSLTGEQFF.

This clone was seen only a few times. This rearrangement joins TRBV14 to TRBJ2-4, with 9 bases matching TRBD1. CDR3 length: 14 residues. V gave up 1 base and J gave up 6 bases; unmatched junction bases: 1. The germline gives CDR1 SGHDN, CDR2 FVKESK. For the CDR3, the DNA is TGTGCCAGCAGCCAAGGGGGACAGGGAAACATTCAGTACTTC. Translation gives CASSQGGQGNIQYF.